What follows is one T cell receptor beta chain and its context. These data belong to a study of blood T cell repertoires in COVID-19. Study information: The origin of the acute and convalescent COVID-19 samples was the United States, Italy and Spain. The analysed material was cDNA or gDNA that came from T cells, B-cell-depleted T cells, or PBMCs.

Germline CDR1 reads ENHRY; CDR2 reads SYGVKD. The CDR3 is 15 residues long. V shed 10 bases, J shed 1 base, and the junction held 12 bases outside the gene matches. In the source study's methods: Amplifying reference gene primers gave estimates of nucleated cell counts. Only in-frame clones appear in the TCRdb table, and some are missing; sequencing was by immunoSEQ multiplex PCR. V, J and clone size are those of that table, while D and trimming were read from the DNA. The table lists about 270,000 clones, roughly 85% of them singletons. The rearrangement links TRBV10-3 to TRBJ2-7; 8 bases align to TRBD2. Input material: peripheral blood. The receptor was isolated from a woman aged 18-35 years with acute or convalescent COVID-19. CDR3 region: CATRDIAGLSYEQYF. The DNA of the CDR3 is TGTGCCACCAGGGACATAGCGGGACTGTCCTACGAGCAGTACTTC.